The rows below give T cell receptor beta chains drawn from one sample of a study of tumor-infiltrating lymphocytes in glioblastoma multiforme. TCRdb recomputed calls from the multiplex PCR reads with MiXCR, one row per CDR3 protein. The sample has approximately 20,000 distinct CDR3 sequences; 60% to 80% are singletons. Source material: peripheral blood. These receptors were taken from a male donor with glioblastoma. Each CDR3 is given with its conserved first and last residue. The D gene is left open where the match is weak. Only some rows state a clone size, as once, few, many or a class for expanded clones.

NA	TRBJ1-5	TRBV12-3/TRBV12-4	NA	CASSLGGGGNQPQHF	TGTGCCAGCAGTTTAGGAGGGGGAGGCAATCAGCCCCAGCATTTT
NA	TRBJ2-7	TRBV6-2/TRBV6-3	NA	CVSTLAGGHEQYF	TGTGTCAGCACTCTAGCAGGAGGACACGAGCAGTACTTC
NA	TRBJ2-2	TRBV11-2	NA	CASGLARTIGLTRLFF	TGTGCCAGCGGCTTAGCCAGGACTATCGGTCTAACGAGGCTGTTTTTT
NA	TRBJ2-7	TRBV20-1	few	CSARDAGLSYEQYF	TGCAGTGCTAGAGACGCTGGCCTCTCCTACGAGCAGTACTTC
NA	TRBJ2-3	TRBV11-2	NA	CASSLQRAADTQYF	TGTGCCAGCAGCCTGCAGAGGGCCGCAGATACGCAGTATTTT
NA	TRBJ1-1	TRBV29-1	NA	CSVLDMVNTEAFF	TGCAGCGTTCTTGACATGGTGAACACTGAAGCTTTCTTT
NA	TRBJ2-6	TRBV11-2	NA	CASNPHLVCSSGANVLTF	TGTGCCAGCAACCCCCATCTGGTTTGCTCATCCGGGGCCAACGTCCTGACTTTC
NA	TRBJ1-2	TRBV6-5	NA	CASSYHQLQGSYGYTF	TGTGCCAGCAGTTACCACCAACTACAGGGAAGTTATGGCTACACCTTC
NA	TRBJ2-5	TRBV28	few	CASKGGGETQYF	TGTGCCAGCAAGGGGGGGGGGGAGACCCAGTACTTC
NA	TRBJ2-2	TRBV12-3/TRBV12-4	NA	CASSPVGGGTGELFF	TGTGCCAGCAGCCCCGTGGGGGGTGGCACCGGGGAGCTGTTTTTT
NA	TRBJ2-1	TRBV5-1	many	CASSFGGNFNNEQFF	TGCGCCAGCAGCTTTGGAGGGAACTTTAACAATGAGCAGTTCTTC
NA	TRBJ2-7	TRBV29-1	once	CSVEAGGVGEQYF	TGCAGCGTTGAGGCGGGCGGGGTGGGCGAGCAGTACTTC
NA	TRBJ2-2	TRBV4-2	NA	CASSQGGVDTWELFF	TGTGCCAGCAGCCAAGGGGGCGTAGATACCTGGGAGCTGTTTTTT
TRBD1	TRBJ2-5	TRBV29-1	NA	CSVVKGQGRETQYF	TGCAGCGTTGTAAAAGGACAGGGGCGAGAGACCCAGTACTTT
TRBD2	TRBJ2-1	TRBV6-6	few	CASTLKRLMAGGYNEQFF	TGTGCCAGCACCCTCAAGCGGTTAATGGCGGGAGGATACAATGAGCAGTTCTTC
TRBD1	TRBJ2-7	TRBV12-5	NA	CASASDRGGYEQYF	TGTGCTAGTGCCTCGGACAGGGGTGGGTACGAGCAGTACTTC
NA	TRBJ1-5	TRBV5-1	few	CASSPRGNHPQHF	TGCGCCAGCAGCCCGAGGGGAAATCATCCTCAGCATTTT
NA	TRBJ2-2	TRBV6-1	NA	CASSRDPLTGELFF	TGTGCCAGCAGCCGGGACCCGCTAACCGGGGAGCTGTTTTTT
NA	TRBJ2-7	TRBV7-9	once	CASSLPGEQYF	TGTGCCAGCAGCTTACCCGGCGAGCAGTACTTC
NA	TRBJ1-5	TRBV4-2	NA	CTSSQESRQAGHPQHF	TGTACCAGCAGCCAAGAATCCCGACAGGCTGGACATCCCCAGCATTTT
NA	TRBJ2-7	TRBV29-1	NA	CSIKDRRAKEQYF	TGCAGCATCAAAGATCGGCGAGCTAAAGAGCAGTACTTC
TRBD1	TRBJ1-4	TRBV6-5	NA	CACSATGEKLFF	TGTGCCTGCAGCGCGACAGGGGAAAAACTGTTTTTT
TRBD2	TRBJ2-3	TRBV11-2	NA	CASSPTTSGTDTQYF	TGTGCCAGCAGCCCCACTACTAGCGGCACAGATACGCAGTATTTT
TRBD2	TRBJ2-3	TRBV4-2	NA	CASSQEWASGTTGTQYF	TGTGCCAGCAGCCAAGAGTGGGCTAGCGGGACCACAGGTACGCAGTATTTT
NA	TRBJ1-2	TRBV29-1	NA	CSASERTDGCTF	TGCAGCGCCTCAGAGAGGACGGATGGCTGCACCTTC
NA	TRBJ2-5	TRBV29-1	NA	CSVVQAGDGETQYF	TGCAGCGTTGTCCAGGCCGGCGATGGAGAGACCCAATACTTC